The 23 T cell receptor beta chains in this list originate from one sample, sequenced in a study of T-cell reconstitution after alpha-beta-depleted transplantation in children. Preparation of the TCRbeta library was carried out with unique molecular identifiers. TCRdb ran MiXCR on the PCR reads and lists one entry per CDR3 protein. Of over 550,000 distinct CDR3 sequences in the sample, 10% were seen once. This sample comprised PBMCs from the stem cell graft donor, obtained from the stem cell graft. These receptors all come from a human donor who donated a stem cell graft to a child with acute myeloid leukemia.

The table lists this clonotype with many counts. CDR3 nucleotide sequence: TGTGCCATCAGTGACACAGTTAATTCACCCCTCCACTTT. Amino acid sequence: CAISDTVNSPLHF. The chain couples TRBV10-3 to TRBJ1-6, with no clear D. The length of the CDR3 is 13 residues. Trimming took 3 bases from V and 6 from J, leaving 6 bases between them. The germline V gene has CDR1 ENHRY and CDR2 SYGVKD.

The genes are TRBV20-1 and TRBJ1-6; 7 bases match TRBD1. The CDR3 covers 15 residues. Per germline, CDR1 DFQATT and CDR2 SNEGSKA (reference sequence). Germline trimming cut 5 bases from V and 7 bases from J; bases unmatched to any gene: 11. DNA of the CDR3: TGCAGTGCTGTCAAGCAGGACAGGTTGAATTCACCCCTCCACTTT. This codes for CSAVKQDRLNSPLHF.

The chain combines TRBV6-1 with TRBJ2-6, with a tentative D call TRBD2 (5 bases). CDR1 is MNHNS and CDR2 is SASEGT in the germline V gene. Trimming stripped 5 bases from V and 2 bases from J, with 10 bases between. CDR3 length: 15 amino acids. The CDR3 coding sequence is TGTGCCAGCAGTCAAAGAGGGACTGGGGCCAACGTCCTGACTTTC. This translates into CASSQRGTGANVLTF.

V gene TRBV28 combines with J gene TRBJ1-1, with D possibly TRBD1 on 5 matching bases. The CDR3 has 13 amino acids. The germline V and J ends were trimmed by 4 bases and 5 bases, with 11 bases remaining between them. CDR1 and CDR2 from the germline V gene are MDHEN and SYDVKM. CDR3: CASSWRGRTEAFF. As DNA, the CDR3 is TGTGCCAGCAGTTGGCGGGGGAGGACTGAAGCTTTCTTT.

The CDR3 loop reads CSAPSGGLYNSPLHF. The CDR3 coding sequence is TGCAGTGCTCCTTCAGGGGGCCTCTATAATTCACCCCTCCACTTT. The rearrangement uses TRBV20-1 and TRBJ1-6; 8 bases align to TRBD1. The CDR3 has 15 amino acids. With V trimmed by 5 bases and J by 3 bases, 6 bases remained unmatched. Germline V lookup: CDR1 DFQATT, CDR2 SNEGSKA (reference sequence).

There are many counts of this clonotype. The CDR3 protein is CASSQASRQGAYEQYF. The DNA for the CDR3 is TGTGCCAGCAGCCAAGCATCGCGACAGGGGGCCTACGAGCAGTACTTC. V is TRBV4-2 and J is TRBJ2-7, with 9 bases aligning to TRBD1. The germline V gene encodes CDR1 LGHNA and CDR2 YNFKEQ. V trimming: 1 base; J trimming: 2 bases; junction bases outside the gene matches: 6. This CDR3 has 16 amino acids.

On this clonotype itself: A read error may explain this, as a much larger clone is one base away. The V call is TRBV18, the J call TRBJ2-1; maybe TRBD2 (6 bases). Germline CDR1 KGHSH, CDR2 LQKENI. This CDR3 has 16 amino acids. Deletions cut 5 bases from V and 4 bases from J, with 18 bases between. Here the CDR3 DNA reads TGTGCCAGCTCATCTTACCGGGACTGGGGGTACAATGAGCAGTTCTTC. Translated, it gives CASSSYRDWGYNEQFF.

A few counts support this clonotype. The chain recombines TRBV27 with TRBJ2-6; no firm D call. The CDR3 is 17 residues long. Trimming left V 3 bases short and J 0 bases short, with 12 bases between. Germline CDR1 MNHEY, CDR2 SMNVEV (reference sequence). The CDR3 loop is CASSFLVASSGANVLTF. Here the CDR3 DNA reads TGTGCCAGCAGTTTTTTGGTAGCTAGCTCTGGGGCCAACGTCCTGACTTTC.

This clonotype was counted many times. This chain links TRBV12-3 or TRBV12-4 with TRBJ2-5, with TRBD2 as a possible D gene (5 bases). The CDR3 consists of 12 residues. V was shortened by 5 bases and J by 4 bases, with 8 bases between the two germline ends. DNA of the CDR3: TGTGCCAGCAGTCAAACTAGAGAGACCCAGTACTTC. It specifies CASSQTRETQYF.

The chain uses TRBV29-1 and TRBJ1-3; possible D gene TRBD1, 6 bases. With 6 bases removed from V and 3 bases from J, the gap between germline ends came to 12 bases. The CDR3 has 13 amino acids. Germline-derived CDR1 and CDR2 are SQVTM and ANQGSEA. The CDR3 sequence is CSVLTGLGNTIYF. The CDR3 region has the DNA TGCAGCGTCTTGACAGGCCTTGGAAACACCATATATTTT.

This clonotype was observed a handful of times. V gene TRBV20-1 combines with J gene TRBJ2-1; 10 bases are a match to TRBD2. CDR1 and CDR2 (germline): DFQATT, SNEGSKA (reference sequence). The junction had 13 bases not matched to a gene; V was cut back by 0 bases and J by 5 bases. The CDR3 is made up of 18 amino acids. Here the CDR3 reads CSARDTAGGPKHHNEQFF. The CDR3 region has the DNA TGCAGTGCTAGAGATACAGCGGGAGGGCCGAAGCATCACAATGAGCAGTTCTTC.

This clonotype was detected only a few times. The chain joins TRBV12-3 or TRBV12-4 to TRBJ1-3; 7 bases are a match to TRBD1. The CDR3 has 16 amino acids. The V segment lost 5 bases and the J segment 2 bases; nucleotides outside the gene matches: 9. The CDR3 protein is CASSQRQGGAGNTIYF. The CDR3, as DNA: TGTGCCAGCAGTCAGCGACAGGGAGGCGCTGGAAACACCATATATTTT.

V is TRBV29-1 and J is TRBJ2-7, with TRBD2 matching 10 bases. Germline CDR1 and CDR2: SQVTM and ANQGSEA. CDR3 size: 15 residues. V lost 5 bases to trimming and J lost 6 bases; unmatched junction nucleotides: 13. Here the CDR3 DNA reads TGCAGCGTTCGTACAGCGGGAGGGCCGTTCTCCGAGCAGTACTTC. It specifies CSVRTAGGPFSEQYF.

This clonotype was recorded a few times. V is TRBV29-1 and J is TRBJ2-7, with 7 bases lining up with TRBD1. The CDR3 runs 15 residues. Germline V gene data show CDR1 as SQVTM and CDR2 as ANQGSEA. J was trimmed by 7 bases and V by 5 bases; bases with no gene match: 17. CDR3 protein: CSVTEGTVTIGEQYF. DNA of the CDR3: TGCAGCGTTACCGAGGGGACAGTCACTATCGGGGAGCAGTACTTC.

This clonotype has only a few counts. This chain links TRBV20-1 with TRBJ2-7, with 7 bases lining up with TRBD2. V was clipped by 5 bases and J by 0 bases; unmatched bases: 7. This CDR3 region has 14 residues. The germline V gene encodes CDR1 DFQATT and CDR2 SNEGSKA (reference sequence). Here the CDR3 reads CSAPSGTNSYEQYF. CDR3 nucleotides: TGCAGTGCTCCGTCCGGGACTAACTCCTACGAGCAGTACTTC.

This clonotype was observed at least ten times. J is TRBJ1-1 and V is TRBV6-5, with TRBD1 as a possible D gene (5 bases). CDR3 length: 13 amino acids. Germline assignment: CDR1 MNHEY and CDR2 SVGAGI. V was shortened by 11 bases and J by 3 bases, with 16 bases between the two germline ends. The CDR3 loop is CAGFTRGDTEAFF. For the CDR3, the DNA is TGTGCCGGGTTCACTCGAGGGGACACTGAAGCTTTCTTT.

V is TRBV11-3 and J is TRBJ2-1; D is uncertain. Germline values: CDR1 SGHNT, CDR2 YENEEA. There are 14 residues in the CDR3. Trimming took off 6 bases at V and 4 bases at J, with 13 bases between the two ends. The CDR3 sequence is CASRVSGEYNEQFF. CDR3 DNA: TGTGCCAGCAGGGTGTCTGGCGAGTACAATGAGCAGTTCTTC. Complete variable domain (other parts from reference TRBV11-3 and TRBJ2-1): EAGVVQSPRYKIIEKKQPVAFWCNPISGHNTLYWYLQNLGQGPELLIRYENEEAVDDSQLPKDRFSAERLKGVDSTLKIQPAELGDSAVYLCASRVSGEYNEQFFGPGTRLTVL.

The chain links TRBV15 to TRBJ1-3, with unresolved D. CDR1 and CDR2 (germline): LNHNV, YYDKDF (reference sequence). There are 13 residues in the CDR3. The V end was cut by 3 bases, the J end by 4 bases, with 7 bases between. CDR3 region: CATSRKDGNTIYF. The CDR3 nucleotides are TGTGCCACCAGCAGGAAGGACGGAAACACCATATATTTT.

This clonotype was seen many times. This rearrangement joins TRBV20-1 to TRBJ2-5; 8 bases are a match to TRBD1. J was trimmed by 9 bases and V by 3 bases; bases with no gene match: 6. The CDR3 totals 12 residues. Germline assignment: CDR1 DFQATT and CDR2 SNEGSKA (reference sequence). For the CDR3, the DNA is TGCAGTGCTAGCTCAGGGGGCGAATCCCAGTACTTC. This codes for CSASSGGESQYF.

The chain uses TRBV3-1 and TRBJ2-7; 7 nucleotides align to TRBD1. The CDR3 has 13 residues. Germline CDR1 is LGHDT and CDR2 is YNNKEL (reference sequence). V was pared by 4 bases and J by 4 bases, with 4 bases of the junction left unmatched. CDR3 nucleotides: TGTGCCAGCAGCCCCGGGACAGAATACGAGCAGTACTTC. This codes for CASSPGTEYEQYF.

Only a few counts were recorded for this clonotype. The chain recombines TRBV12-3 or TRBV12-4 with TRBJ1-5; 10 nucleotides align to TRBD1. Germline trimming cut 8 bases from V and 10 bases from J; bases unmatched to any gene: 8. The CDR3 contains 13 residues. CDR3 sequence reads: CASETGTGDPQHF. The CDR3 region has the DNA TGTGCCAGCGAAACCGGGACAGGGGACCCCCAGCATTTT.

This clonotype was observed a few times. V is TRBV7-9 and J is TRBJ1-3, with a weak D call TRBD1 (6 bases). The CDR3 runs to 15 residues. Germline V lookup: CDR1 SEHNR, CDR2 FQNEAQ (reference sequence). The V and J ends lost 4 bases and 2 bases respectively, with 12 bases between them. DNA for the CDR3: TGTGCCAGCAGCTCCGGACAGAATCCTGGAAACACCATATATTTT. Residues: CASSSGQNPGNTIYF.

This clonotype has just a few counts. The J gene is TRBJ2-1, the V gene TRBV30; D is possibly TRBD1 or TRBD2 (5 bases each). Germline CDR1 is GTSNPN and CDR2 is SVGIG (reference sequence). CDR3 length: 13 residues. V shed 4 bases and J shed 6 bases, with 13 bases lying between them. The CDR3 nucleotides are TGTGCCTGGACTACGGGACGTAGCAATGAGCAGTTCTTC. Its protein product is CAWTTGRSNEQFF.